This entry lists 26 T cell receptor beta chains sequenced from one sample in a study of blood T cell repertoires in COVID-19. The data were produced by immunoSEQ multiplex PCR, yet TCRdb's version contains in-frame clones alone and is incomplete. The sample has over 95,000 clones; 85% to 90% are singletons. Sequenced material: peripheral blood. The receptors derive from a woman in her fifties or sixties with acute or convalescent COVID-19.

The rearrangement links TRBV19 to TRBJ1-2, with 7 bases that match TRBD1. Germline trimming cut 2 bases from V and 5 bases from J; bases unmatched to any gene: 2. The CDR3 covers 13 residues. Germline loops: CDR1 LNHDA, CDR2 SQIVND (reference sequence). CDR3 bases: TGTGCCAGTAGTATATGGGACAGATATGGCTACACCTTC. This translates into CASSIWDRYGYTF.

V gene TRBV4-1 combines with J gene TRBJ2-7, with 10 bases matching TRBD2. CDR3 size: 16 residues. Germline CDR1 is MGHRA and CDR2 is YSYEKL. The J segment lost 2 bases and the V segment lost 0 bases, leaving 4 bases of the junction unmatched. CDR3 sequence reads: CASSQDTGTSAYEQYF. The CDR3 nucleotides read TGCGCCAGCAGCCAAGATACCGGGACTAGCGCCTACGAGCAGTACTTC.

The V gene is TRBV7-9, the J gene TRBJ2-1; D uncertain. There are 12 residues in the CDR3. Deletions cut 1 base from V and 7 bases from J, with 5 bases between. Germline CDR1 is SEHNR and CDR2 is FQNEAQ (reference sequence). In DNA, the CDR3 is TGTGCCAGCAGCTTAGAGACTAATGAGCAGTTCTTC. This translates into CASSLETNEQFF.

This sequence joins TRBV2 and TRBJ1-4; D may be TRBD1 (5 bases). V lost 0 bases, J lost 6 bases, and 11 bases lay in between. This CDR3 comprises 15 residues. Looked up from germline, CDR1 is SNHLY and CDR2 is FYNNEI. CDR3 nucleotide sequence: TGTGCCAGCAGTGAAGCGCGGGGGGGGGATGAAAAACTGTTTTTT. It is translated as CASSEARGGDEKLFF.

The gene calls are TRBV5-8 and TRBJ2-4; the D is unclear. The CDR3 consists of 15 residues. V was pared by 4 bases and J by 0 bases, with 11 bases between. Per germline, CDR1 SGHTS and CDR2 YDEGEE. The CDR3 nucleotides are TGTGCCAGCAGCATGGTGAGGCTAGCCAAAAACATTCAGTACTTC. Protein sequence: CASSMVRLAKNIQYF.

The rearrangement links TRBV7-9 to TRBJ1-1; D possibly corresponds to TRBD1 (6 bases). V dropped 5 bases and J dropped 1 base, with 17 bases sitting between them. The CDR3 is made up of 16 amino acids. CDR1 and CDR2 (germline): SEHNR, FQNEAQ (reference sequence). The CDR3 nucleotides read TGTGCCAGCAGCCCACGCACACCGGACAGGAACACTGAAGCTTTCTTT. Translation gives CASSPRTPDRNTEAFF.

This chain joins TRBV11-3 and TRBJ1-1; the D is unclear. Germline CDR1 reads SGHNT; CDR2 reads YENEEA. Trimming pared 4 bases from V and 11 bases from J, leaving 14 bases between. The CDR3 consists of 12 residues. The CDR3 is CASSYSSRTAFF. The CDR3 DNA is TGTGCCAGCAGCTACTCTAGCCGGACGGCTTTCTTT.

The V call is TRBV3-1 (or the pseudogene TRBV3-2), the J call TRBJ2-4, with a possible D match to TRBD1 (6 bases). V was shortened by 4 bases and J by 0 bases, with 10 bases between the two germline ends. The CDR3 sequence is 15 residues long. Germline values: CDR1 LGHDT, CDR2 YNNKEL (reference sequence). CDR3 coding DNA: TGTGCCAGCAGCCGGGACACCATAGCCAAAAACATTCAGTACTTC. It codes for CASSRDTIAKNIQYF.

This clone was observed a handful of times. This chain links TRBV7-9 with TRBJ1-1; D gene ambiguous. This CDR3 contains 15 residues. Germline V gene lookup returns CDR1 SEHNR and CDR2 FQNEAQ (reference sequence). Trimming took 5 bases from V and 4 from J, leaving 17 bases between them. The CDR3 DNA reads as TGTGCCAGCAGCCCGACTGACCTTGGCGGCACTGAAGCTTTCTTT. Its protein product is CASSPTDLGGTEAFF.

In its sample, this clone was seen once. This rearrangement joins TRBV2 to TRBJ2-3, with D hard to call. V lost 3 bases and J lost 6, with 4 bases in between. The germline CDR1 and CDR2 sequences are SNHLY and FYNNEI. This CDR3 spans 11 amino acids. The CDR3 DNA reads as TGTGCCAGCAGTGATCTGGATACGCAGTATTTT. The encoded protein is CASSDLDTQYF.

V and J are TRBV15 and TRBJ2-3, with 8 positions matching TRBD2. This CDR3 is built from 17 residues. The germline V gene encodes CDR1 LNHNV and CDR2 YYDKDF (reference sequence). The V gene end was trimmed by 0 bases and the J gene end by 0 bases; junction bases not matched to a gene: 5. The CDR3 here is CATSRDGAGGSTDTQYF. Written as DNA, the CDR3 is TGTGCCACCAGCAGAGATGGGGCGGGGGGTAGCACAGATACGCAGTATTTT. Drawing the rest from reference TRBV15 and TRBJ2-3, the complete variable domain is DAMVIQNPRYQVTQFGKPVTLSCSQTLNHNVMYWYQQKSSQAPKLLFHYYDKDFNNEADTPDNFQSRRPNTSFCFLDIRSPGLGDTAMYLCATSRDGAGGSTDTQYFGPGTRLTVL.

The gene calls are TRBV18 and TRBJ1-1; TRBD1 matches at 10 bases. Germline assignment: CDR1 KGHSH and CDR2 LQKENI. The CDR3 loop spans 16 amino acids. With V trimmed by 3 bases and J by 2 bases, 6 bases remained unmatched. CDR3 sequence (DNA): TGTGCCAGCTCACCGAACCGACAGGGGGCAAACACTGAAGCTTTCTTT. Translation gives CASSPNRQGANTEAFF.

The chain carries TRBV5-1 and TRBJ2-2; TRBD2 matches 10 bases. The CDR3 totals 16 residues. V lost 0 bases to trimming and J lost 8 bases; unmatched junction nucleotides: 7. Germline assignment: CDR1 SGHRS and CDR2 YFSETQ. The CDR3 protein is CASSLEAGGEEGELFF. The CDR3, as DNA: TGCGCCAGCAGCTTGGAAGCGGGAGGGGAGGAAGGGGAGCTGTTTTTT.

This chain connects TRBV19 to TRBJ1-1; D gene unclear. The CDR3 has 18 residues. The germline V gene encodes CDR1 LNHDA and CDR2 SQIVND (reference sequence). The ends were cut back, 6 bases at V and 3 bases at J, with 26 bases in the middle. The CDR3 reads CASSFFEYSPGSDTEAFF. CDR3 nucleotide sequence: TGTGCCAGTAGCTTCTTCGAGTATAGCCCTGGATCGGACACTGAAGCTTTCTTT.

The V gene is TRBV2, the J gene TRBJ1-4; 8 bases match TRBD1. From germline, CDR1 is SNHLY and CDR2 FYNNEI. The V gene end was trimmed by 8 bases and the J gene end by 0 bases; junction bases not matched to a gene: 5. The CDR3 runs to 15 residues. CDR3 in DNA: TGTGCCAGCGGGCAGGGGGCTGCAACTAATGAAAAACTGTTTTTT. Translation gives CASGQGAATNEKLFF.

The CDR3 DNA follows: TGTGCCAGTAGTCTAAGACAGGTGGCCGGGGAGCTGTTTTTT. It encodes CASSLRQVAGELFF. The gene calls are TRBV19 and TRBJ2-2; D is possibly TRBD1 (6 bases). The germline CDR1 and CDR2 sequences are LNHDA and SQIVND (reference sequence). The CDR3 is 14 residues long. The V end lost 5 bases, the J end lost 6 bases, and 13 bases lay between the germline ends.

The chain employs TRBV6-5 and TRBJ1-6; 9 nucleotides agree with TRBD1. Looked up from germline, CDR1 is MNHEY and CDR2 is SVGAGI. V lost 8 bases and J lost 7; bases outside the gene matches: 0. This CDR3 region has 12 residues. CDR3 DNA: TGTGCCAGCGGGACAGGGAATTCACCCCTCCACTTT. The encoded protein is CASGTGNSPLHF.

The gene calls are TRBV11-2 and TRBJ2-7, with 8 bases fitting TRBD1. Trimming removed 2 bases from V and 4 bases from J; junction bases left unmatched: 7. This CDR3 has 15 residues. Germline CDR1 is SGHAT and CDR2 is FQNNGV. CDR3 coding DNA: TGTGCCAGCAGCTTATTGGGACAGGAAATGTACGAGCAGTACTTC. Translated, it gives CASSLLGQEMYEQYF.

This clone showed up just once. The V gene is TRBV5-1, the J gene TRBJ2-7, with 8 bases aligning to TRBD2. CDR1 SGHRS and CDR2 YFSETQ come from the germline V gene. The CDR3 has 13 residues. V lost 4 bases and J lost 3; bases outside the gene matches: 3. The CDR3 DNA sequence: TGCGCCAGCAGCACTGGGACTAGCTACGAGCAGTACTTC. Protein product: CASSTGTSYEQYF.

The chain carries TRBV3-1 (or the pseudogene TRBV3-2) and TRBJ2-7; possible D gene TRBD2, 6 bases. The germline gives CDR1 LGHDT, CDR2 YNNKEL (reference sequence). The CDR3 length is 15 residues. V gave up 2 bases and J gave up 0 bases, with 11 bases separating them. The CDR3 DNA sequence: TGTGCCAGCAGCCAATGGGGTAGCGGCTCCTACGAGCAGTACTTC. Residues: CASSQWGSGSYEQYF.

This chain connects TRBV18 to TRBJ2-1, with 7 bases fitting TRBD2. CDR1 KGHSH and CDR2 LQKENI come from the germline V gene. The CDR3 is 15 amino acids. V lost 2 bases, J lost 5 bases, and 6 bases stayed unmatched. The chain's CDR3 is CASSPYLADHNEQFF. The CDR3 DNA reads TGTGCCAGCTCACCATACCTAGCGGACCACAATGAGCAGTTCTTC. The full variable domain, rest sourced from reference TRBV18 and TRBJ2-1, is NAGVMQNPRHLVRRRGQEARLRCSPMKGHSHVYWYRQLPEEGLKFMVYLQKENIIDESGMPKERFSAEFPKEGPSILRIQQVVRGDSAAYFCASSPYLADHNEQFFGPGTRLTVL.

This clone has only one observation. This rearrangement joins TRBV4-3 to TRBJ2-3, with 11 bases that match TRBD2. The germline V gene encodes CDR1 LGHNA and CDR2 YSLEER. This CDR3 comprises 16 residues. Trimming at V came to 0 bases and at J to 6 bases, leaving 5 bases not matched to a gene. The CDR3 loop is CASSQELAGVADTQYF. The CDR3 DNA sequence: TGCGCCAGCAGCCAAGAACTAGCGGGAGTGGCGGATACGCAGTATTTT.

The chain uses TRBV5-8 and TRBJ1-1; the match to TRBD1 covers 8 bases. The germline gives CDR1 SGHTS, CDR2 YDEGEE. This CDR3 is 17 amino acids long. Trimming cost V 2 bases and J 5 bases; bases outside gene matches: 14. CDR3: CASSFYQGAMGGTEAFF. Written as DNA, the CDR3 is TGTGCCAGCAGCTTCTATCAGGGGGCGATGGGTGGTACTGAAGCTTTCTTT. Filled out from reference TRBV5-8 and TRBJ1-1, the complete variable domain reads EAGVTQSPTHLIKTRGQQATLRCSPISGHTSVYWYQQALGLGLQFLLWYDEGEERNRGNFPPRFSGRQFPNYSSELNVNALELEDSALYLCASSFYQGAMGGTEAFFGQGTRLTVV.

The chain has TRBV7-2 and TRBJ1-2, with 8 bases that match TRBD1. The germline gives CDR1 SGHTA, CDR2 FQGNSA. This CDR3 comprises 15 residues. V shed 5 bases and J 7 bases; nucleotides not matched to a gene: 12. In nucleotides, the CDR3 is TGTGCCAGCAGCCCGCCAGACAGGGGTTCGTTTGGCTACACCTTC. Its protein product is CASSPPDRGSFGYTF.

The chain uses TRBV24-1 and TRBJ2-1, with 10 nucleotides matching TRBD2. V trimming: 4 bases; J trimming: 9 bases; junction bases outside the gene matches: 5. Germline CDR1 reads KGHDR; CDR2 reads SFDVKD. The CDR3 loop spans 14 amino acids. CDR3 loop: CATSESGRDGEQFF. In nucleotides, the CDR3 is TGTGCCACCAGTGAAAGCGGGAGGGATGGTGAGCAGTTCTTC.

The gene calls are TRBV7-9 and TRBJ2-1, with 12 bases that match TRBD2. The CDR3 covers 16 residues. V was clipped by 5 bases and J by 4 bases; unmatched bases: 6. Germline assignment: CDR1 SEHNR and CDR2 FQNEAQ (reference sequence). CDR3 in amino acids: CASSTSTSGRYNEQFF. The CDR3 DNA follows: TGTGCCAGCAGCACCTCAACTAGCGGGAGGTACAATGAGCAGTTCTTC.